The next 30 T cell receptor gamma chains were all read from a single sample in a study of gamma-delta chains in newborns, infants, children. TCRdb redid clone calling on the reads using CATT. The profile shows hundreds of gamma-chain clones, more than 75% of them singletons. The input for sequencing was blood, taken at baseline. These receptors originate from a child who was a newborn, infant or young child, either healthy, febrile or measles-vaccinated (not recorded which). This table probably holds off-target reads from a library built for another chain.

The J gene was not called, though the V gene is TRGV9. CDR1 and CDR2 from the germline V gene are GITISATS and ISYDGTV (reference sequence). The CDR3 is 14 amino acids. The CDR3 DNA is TGTGCCTGTCCTCCCGTTCCTTTGACAGCACAACTCTTCTTT. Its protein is CACPPVPLTAQLFF.

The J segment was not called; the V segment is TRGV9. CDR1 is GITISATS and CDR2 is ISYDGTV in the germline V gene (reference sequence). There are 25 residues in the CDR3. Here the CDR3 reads CACDILGDISWDTRQMFFGTSIKLF. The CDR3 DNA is TGTGCCTGTGACATACTGGGGGATATTTCCTGGGACACCCGACAGATGTTTTTCGGAACTAGCATCAAACTCTTC.

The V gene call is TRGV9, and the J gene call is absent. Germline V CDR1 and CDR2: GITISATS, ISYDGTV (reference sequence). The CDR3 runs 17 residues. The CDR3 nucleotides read TGTGCCCCCACATCTGGGGGATACCCAGCTTTGACAGCACAACTCTTCTTT. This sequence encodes CAPTSGGYPALTAQLFF.

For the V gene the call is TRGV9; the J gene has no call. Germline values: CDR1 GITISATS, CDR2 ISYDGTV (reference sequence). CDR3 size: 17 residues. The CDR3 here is CACDTLGVGDLGAQLFF. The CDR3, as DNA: TGTGCCTGTGACACTCTGGGGGTGGGGGATTTGGGGGCACAACTCTTCTTT.

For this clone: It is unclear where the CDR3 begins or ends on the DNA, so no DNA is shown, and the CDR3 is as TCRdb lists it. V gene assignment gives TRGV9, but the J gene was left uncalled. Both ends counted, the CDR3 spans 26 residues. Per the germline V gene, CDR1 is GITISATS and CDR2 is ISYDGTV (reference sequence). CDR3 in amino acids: CACDTLGAPSTWDTRQMFFGTGIKLF.

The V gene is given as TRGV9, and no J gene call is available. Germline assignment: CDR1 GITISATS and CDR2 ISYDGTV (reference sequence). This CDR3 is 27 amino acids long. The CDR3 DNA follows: TGTGCCTGTGACACGAGTACTGGGGGATACAGCTCCTGGGACACCCGACAGATGTTCTTCGGAACTAGCATCAAACTCTTC. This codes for CACDTSTGGYSSWDTRQMFFGTSIKLF.

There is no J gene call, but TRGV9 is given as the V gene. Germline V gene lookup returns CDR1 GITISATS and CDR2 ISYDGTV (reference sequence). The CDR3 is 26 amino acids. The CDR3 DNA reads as TGTGCCTGTGAAGAACTGGGGGATACGGACTCCTGGGACACCCGACAGATGTTTTTCGGAACTAGCATCAAACTCTTC. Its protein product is CACEELGDTDSWDTRQMFFGTSIKLF.

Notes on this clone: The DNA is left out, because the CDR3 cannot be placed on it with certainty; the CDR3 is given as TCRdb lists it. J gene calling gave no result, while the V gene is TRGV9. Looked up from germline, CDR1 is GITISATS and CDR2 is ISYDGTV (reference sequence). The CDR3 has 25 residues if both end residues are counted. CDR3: CACDTGDTHSWDTRQMFFGTGIKLF.

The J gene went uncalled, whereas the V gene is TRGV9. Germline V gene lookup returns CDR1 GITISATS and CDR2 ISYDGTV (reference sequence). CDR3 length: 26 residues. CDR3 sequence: CACDPLLGDTPWDTRQMFFGTSIKLF. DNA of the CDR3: TGTGCCTGTGACCCTTTACTGGGGGATACGCCATGGGACACCCGACAGATGTTTTTCGGAACTAGCATCAAACTCTTC.

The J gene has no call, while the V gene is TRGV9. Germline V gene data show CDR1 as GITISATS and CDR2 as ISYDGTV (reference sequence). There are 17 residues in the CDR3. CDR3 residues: CALSNWGTPVLTAQLFF. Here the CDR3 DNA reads TGTGCCTTGTCGAACTGGGGGACTCCCGTATTGACAGCACAACTCTTCTTT.

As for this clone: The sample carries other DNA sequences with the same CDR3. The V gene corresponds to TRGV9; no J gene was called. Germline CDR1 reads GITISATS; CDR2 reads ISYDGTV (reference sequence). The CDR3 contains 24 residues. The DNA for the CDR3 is TGTGCCTGTGACAGTACTGGGGGATCCTGGGACACCCGACAGATGTTTTTCGGAACTAGCATCAAACTCTTC. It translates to CACDSTGGSWDTRQMFFGTSIKLF.

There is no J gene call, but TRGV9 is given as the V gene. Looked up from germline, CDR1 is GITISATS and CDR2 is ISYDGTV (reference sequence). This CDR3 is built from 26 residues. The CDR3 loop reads CACDTGGYRSSWDTRQMFFGTSIKLF. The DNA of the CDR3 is TGTGCCTGTGACACTGGGGGATACAGGAGCTCCTGGGACACCCGACAGATGTTTTTCGGAACTAGCATCAAACTCTTC.

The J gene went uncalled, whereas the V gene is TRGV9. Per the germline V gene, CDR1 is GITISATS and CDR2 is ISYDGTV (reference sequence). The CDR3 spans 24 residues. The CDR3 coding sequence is TGTGCCTGTGACGCTACTGACAGCTCCTGGGACATCCGACAGATGTTTTTCGGAACTAGCATCAAACTCTTC. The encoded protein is CACDATDSSWDIRQMFFGTSIKLF.

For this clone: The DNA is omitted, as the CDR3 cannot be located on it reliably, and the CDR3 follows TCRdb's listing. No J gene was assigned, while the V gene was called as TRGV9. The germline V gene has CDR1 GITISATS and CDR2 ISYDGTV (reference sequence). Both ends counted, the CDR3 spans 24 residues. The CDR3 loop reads CACDSTGLSWDTRQMFFGTGIKLF.

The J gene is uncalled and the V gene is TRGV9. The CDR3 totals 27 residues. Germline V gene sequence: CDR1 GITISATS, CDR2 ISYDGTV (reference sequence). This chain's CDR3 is CAFTGWGILLRSWDTRQMFFRTGIKLF. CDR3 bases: TGTGCCTTTACTGGGTGGGGGATACTCCTCCGCTCCTGGGACACCCGACAGATGTTTTTCAGAACTGGCATCAAACTCTTC.

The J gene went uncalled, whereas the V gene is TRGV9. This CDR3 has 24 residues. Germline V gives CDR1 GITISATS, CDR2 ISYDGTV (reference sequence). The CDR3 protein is CACDTVRSSWDTRQMFFGTSIKLF. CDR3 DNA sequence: TGTGCCTGTGACACGGTACGGAGCTCCTGGGACACCCGACAGATGTTTTTCGGAACTAGCATCAAACTCTTC.

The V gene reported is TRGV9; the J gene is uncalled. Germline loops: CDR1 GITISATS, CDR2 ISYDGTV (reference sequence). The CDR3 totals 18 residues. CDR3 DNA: TGTGCCTGTGACACCGTTTCAGGGGATACGCGACTGACAGCACAACTCTTCTTT. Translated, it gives CACDTVSGDTRLTAQLFF.

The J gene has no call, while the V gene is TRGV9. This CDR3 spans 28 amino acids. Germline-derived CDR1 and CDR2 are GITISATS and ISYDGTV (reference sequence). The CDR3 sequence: CACDTAGTGGRSSWDTRQMFFGTSIKLF. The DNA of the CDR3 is TGTGCCTGTGACACCGCGGGCACTGGGGGACGGAGCTCCTGGGACACCCGACAGATGTTTTTCGGAACTAGCATCAAACTCTTC.

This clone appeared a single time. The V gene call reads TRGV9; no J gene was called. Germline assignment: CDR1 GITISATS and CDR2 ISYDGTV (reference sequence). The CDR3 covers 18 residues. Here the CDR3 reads CACDKVLGDTRGTAQLFF. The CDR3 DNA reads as TGTGCCTGTGACAAAGTACTGGGGGATACGCGCGGGACAGCACAACTCTTCTTT.

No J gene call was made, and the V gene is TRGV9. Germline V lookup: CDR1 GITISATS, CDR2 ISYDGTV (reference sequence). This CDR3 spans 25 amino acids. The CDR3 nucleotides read TGTGCCTGTGACAGCGGGGGGCACAGCTCCTGGGACACCCGACAGATGTTTTTCGGAACTAGCATCAAACTCTTC. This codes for CACDSGGHSSWDTRQMFFGTSIKLF.

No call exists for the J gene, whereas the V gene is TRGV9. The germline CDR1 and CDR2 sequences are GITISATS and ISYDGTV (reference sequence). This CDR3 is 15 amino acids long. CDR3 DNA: TGTGCCTGTGACACATTACTGGGGGAGACAGCACAACTCTTCTTT. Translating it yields CACDTLLGETAQLFF.

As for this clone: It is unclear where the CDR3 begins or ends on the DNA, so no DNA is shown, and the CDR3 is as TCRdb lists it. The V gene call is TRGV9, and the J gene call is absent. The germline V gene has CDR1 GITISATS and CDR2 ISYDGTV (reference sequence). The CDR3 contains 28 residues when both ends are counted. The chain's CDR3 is CACDTSWGAGGYDRDTRQMFFGTGIKLF.

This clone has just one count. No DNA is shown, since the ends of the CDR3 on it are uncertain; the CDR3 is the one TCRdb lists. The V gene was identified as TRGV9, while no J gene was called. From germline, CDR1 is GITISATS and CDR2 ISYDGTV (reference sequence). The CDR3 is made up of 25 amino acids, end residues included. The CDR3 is CACDGAGPSSWDTRQMFFGTGIKLF.

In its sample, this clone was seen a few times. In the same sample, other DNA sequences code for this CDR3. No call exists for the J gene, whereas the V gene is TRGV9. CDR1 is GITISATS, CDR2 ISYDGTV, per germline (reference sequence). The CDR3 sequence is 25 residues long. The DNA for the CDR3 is TGTGCCTGTGACACCGGGGGATGGAGCTCCTGGGACACCCGACAGATGTTTTTCGGAACTAGCATCAAACTCTTC. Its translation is CACDTGGWSSWDTRQMFFGTSIKLF.

Here the CDR3 DNA reads TGTGCCTGTGACACCGTCGGGGGCACTTTGACAGCACAACTCTTCTTT. Translation gives CACDTVGGTLTAQLFF. There is no J gene call, but TRGV9 is given as the V gene. Germline V CDR1 and CDR2: GITISATS, ISYDGTV (reference sequence). CDR3 length: 16 amino acids.

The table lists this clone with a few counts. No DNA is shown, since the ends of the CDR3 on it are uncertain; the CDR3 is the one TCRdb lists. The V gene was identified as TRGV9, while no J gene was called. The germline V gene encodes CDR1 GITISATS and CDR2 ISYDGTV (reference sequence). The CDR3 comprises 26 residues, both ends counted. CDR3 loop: CACDGWGDPVSWDTRQMFFGTGIKLF.

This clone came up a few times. Here the CDR3 reads CACDTAGGETSWDTRQMFFGTSIKLF. The CDR3 DNA sequence: TGTGCCTGTGACACCGCCGGGGGAGAGACCTCCTGGGACACCCGACAGATGTTTTTCGGAACTAGCATCAAACTCTTC. TRGV9 is the V gene, and the J gene was not called. The CDR3 covers 26 residues. Germline V lookup: CDR1 GITISATS, CDR2 ISYDGTV (reference sequence).

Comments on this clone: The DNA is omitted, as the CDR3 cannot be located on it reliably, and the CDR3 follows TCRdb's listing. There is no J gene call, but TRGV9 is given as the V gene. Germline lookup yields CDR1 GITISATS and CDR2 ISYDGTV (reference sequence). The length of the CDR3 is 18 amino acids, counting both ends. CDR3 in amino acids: CACDTVATGAPLTTQLFF.

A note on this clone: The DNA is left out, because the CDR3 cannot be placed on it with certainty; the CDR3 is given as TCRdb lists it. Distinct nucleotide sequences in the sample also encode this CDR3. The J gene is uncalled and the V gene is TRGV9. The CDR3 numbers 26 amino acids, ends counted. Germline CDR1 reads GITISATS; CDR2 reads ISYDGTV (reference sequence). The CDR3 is CACDTGGYGSSWDTRQMFFGTGIKLF.

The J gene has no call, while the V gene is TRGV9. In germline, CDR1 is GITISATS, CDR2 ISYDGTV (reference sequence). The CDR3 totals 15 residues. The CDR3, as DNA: TGTGCCTGTGACCACGGGCAATGGGGAGAAGGTCAACTCTTCTTT. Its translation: CACDHGQWGEGQLFF.